The rows below give T cell receptor beta chains drawn from one sample of a study of blood T cell repertoires in COVID-19. Sequencing used immunoSEQ multiplex PCR; TCRdb keeps in-frame clones, though not all of them. This table holds roughly 250,000 clones, approximately 83% found once. Sequencing was carried out using peripheral blood. These receptors all stem from a person aged 70 to 85 with COVID-19, enrolled during active disease. Both conserved end residues are part of each CDR3. The D gene is left open where the match is weak. Rows may omit the clone size; those that give it use once, few, many or a size class.

v_gene	d_gene	abundance	j_gene	CDR3nt	CDR3aa
TRBV28	TRBD1	-	TRBJ2-7	TGTGCCAGCAGTTTACACGGGACAGCCTACGAGCAGTACTTC	CASSLHGTAYEQYF
TRBV27	-	-	TRBJ2-7	TGTGCCAGCAGTGGCAGGGTAGGAAGCTCCTACGAGCAGTACTTC	CASSGRVGSSYEQYF
TRBV27	-	-	TRBJ2-1	TGTGCCAGCAGTTTAAATAGGAGAAATGAGCAGTTCTTC	CASSLNRRNEQFF
TRBV10-3	TRBD1	-	TRBJ1-3	TGTGCCAGTAGAGGACAGGGGGCTGATGGAAACACCATATATTTT	CASRGQGADGNTIYF
TRBV6-4	TRBD1	-	TRBJ2-1	TGTGCCAGCAGTGACATGGCAGGACAGGGGTACAATGAGCAGTTCTTC	CASSDMAGQGYNEQFF
TRBV7-8	-	once	TRBJ1-2	TGTGCCAGCAGCTTAAGGCTAAGCAGGACTAACTATGGCTACACCTTC	CASSLRLSRTNYGYTF
TRBV28	TRBD1	-	TRBJ2-2	TGTGCCAGCAGTAGGGGACAGACGAACACCGGGGAGCTGTTTTTT	CASSRGQTNTGELFF
TRBV7-2	-	-	TRBJ2-3	TGTGCCAGCAGCTTAGACGGCGGAAACACAGATACGCAGTATTTT	CASSLDGGNTDTQYF
TRBV29-1	-	-	TRBJ1-2	TGCAGCGTTGAAGATCGGTACAGTCGAAACTATGGCTACACCTTC	CSVEDRYSRNYGYTF
TRBV19	-	-	TRBJ1-1	TGTGCCAGTATTGCGGGATGGACTGAAGCTTTCTTT	CASIAGWTEAFF
TRBV28	-	few	TRBJ2-7	TGTGCCAGCACCGCCGGGGGTTTCGGTTTGGCCAACTACGAGCAGTACTTC	CASTAGGFGLANYEQYF
TRBV5-1	-	-	TRBJ2-3	TGCGCCAGCAGCCTGAGCACAGATACGCAGTATTTT	CASSLSTDTQYF
TRBV18	-	-	TRBJ2-1	TGTGCCAGCTCACCACCGATTGCGTCCAAGCAGTTCTTC	CASSPPIASKQFF
TRBV28	TRBD2	-	TRBJ2-5	TGTGCCAGTACGGGACTAGCGGGAGTAGAGACCCAGTACTTC	CASTGLAGVETQYF
TRBV19	-	-	TRBJ2-1	TGTGCCAGTAATCCTCACCCAGGGTACAATGAGCAGTTCTTC	CASNPHPGYNEQFF
TRBV3-1/TRBV3-2	-	once	TRBJ2-5	TGTGCCAGCAGCCAGACAGTTGGGGAAGAGACCCAGTACTTC	CASSQTVGEETQYF
TRBV5-4	TRBD2	-	TRBJ2-3	TGTGCCAGCAGCTTAGCGGGGAATGGCACAGATACGCAGTATTTT	CASSLAGNGTDTQYF
TRBV4-2	TRBD2	few	TRBJ2-7	TGTGCCAGCAGCCAAGATCCGGATAGCGGGAGTGTTTACGAGCAGTACTTC	CASSQDPDSGSVYEQYF
TRBV5-6	-	-	TRBJ1-5	TGTGCCAGCAGCTGGATGGGGACACCCCAAGAGGCCCAGCATTTT	CASSWMGTPQEAQHF
TRBV6-2/TRBV6-3	TRBD1	few	TRBJ2-1	TGTGCCAGCAGTTACGGACAGGAGTACAATGAGCAGTTCTTC	CASSYGQEYNEQFF
TRBV7-6	-	-	TRBJ1-6	TGTGCCAGCAGCCCTGGGGCCACGAGTCGGAATTCACCCCTCCACTTT	CASSPGATSRNSPLHF
TRBV19	TRBD1	-	TRBJ1-5	TGTGCCAGTAGTAGGAGGAACAGGGGGCAAAATCAGCCCCAGCATTTT	CASSRRNRGQNQPQHF
TRBV5-1	TRBD2	-	TRBJ2-4	TGCGCCAGCAGCTTCATGACTAGCGGGAGTTCAAACATTCAGTACTTC	CASSFMTSGSSNIQYF
TRBV12-3/TRBV12-4	TRBD1	-	TRBJ1-2	TGTGCCAGCACCTACAGGGGTGGGTATGGCTACACCTTC	CASTYRGGYGYTF
TRBV4-3	-	-	TRBJ2-3	TGCGCCAGCAGCCTCGTTAAAGCGGGCACCTCTAGCACAGATACGCAGTATTTT	CASSLVKAGTSSTDTQYF
TRBV21-1	-	once	TRBJ2-1	TGTGCCAGCAGCCCCCCTAGCGGGAACTACAATGAGCAGTTCTTC	CASSPPSGNYNEQFF
TRBV4-1	-	-	TRBJ2-7	TGCGCCAGCAGCCAAGACCAGGGCGGGGATCCCCGTTACGAGCAGTACTTC	CASSQDQGGDPRYEQYF
TRBV15	-	-	TRBJ2-5	TGTGCCACCAGCGAACAGGGAGAAGAGACCCAGTACTTC	CATSEQGEETQYF
TRBV28	TRBD1	-	TRBJ1-1	TGTGCCAGCAGTTTGGAAAACAGGGGTGAAGCTTTCTTT	CASSLENRGEAFF
TRBV18	TRBD1	few	TRBJ2-7	TGTGCCAGCTCACCGTCCGTCGGGGACAGGGACTCGTTTTACGAGCAGTACTTC	CASSPSVGDRDSFYEQYF
TRBV7-2	TRBD1	-	TRBJ2-7	TGTGCCAGCAGCCCGGGGACAGGGTTGACCTACGAGCAGTACTTC	CASSPGTGLTYEQYF
TRBV7-2	TRBD1	once	TRBJ2-5	TGTGCCAGCAGCACTGGGACAGGGAGGGCAGAGACCCAGTACTTC	CASSTGTGRAETQYF
TRBV14	TRBD2	-	TRBJ2-1	TGTGCCAGCAGCCGCGGACTAGTTGGGAGTGTGAATGAGCAGTTCTTC	CASSRGLVGSVNEQFF
TRBV10-3	-	-	TRBJ1-1	TGTGCCATCAGTGAACACAGCAACACTGAAGCTTTCTTT	CAISEHSNTEAFF
TRBV10-3	TRBD1	-	TRBJ1-2	TGTGCCATCAGTGGAGATCGACAGGGGGCCTATGGCTACACCTTC	CAISGDRQGAYGYTF
TRBV4-1	TRBD2	-	TRBJ2-1	TGCGCCAGCAGCCAAACTGGGACTAGCGGGAGTTACAATGAGCAGTTCTTC	CASSQTGTSGSYNEQFF
TRBV7-9	-	once	TRBJ2-3	TGTGCCAGCAGCTTAGACAGGGCTAGCACAGATACGCAGTATTTT	CASSLDRASTDTQYF
TRBV5-8	TRBD1	once	TRBJ1-4	TGTGCCAGCAGCTTGGGTCGGGACAGGACCCCAGCCGGTAATGAAAAACTGTTTTTT	CASSLGRDRTPAGNEKLFF
TRBV15	TRBD2	-	TRBJ2-7	TGTGCCACCAGCAAACATCTAGCGGGGGGCGGAGAGCAGTACTTC	CATSKHLAGGGEQYF
TRBV23-1	-	-	TRBJ1-5	TGCGCCAGCAGTCACTCCCCAGACGACCTAGGAGATAGCAATCAGCCCCAGCATTTT	CASSHSPDDLGDSNQPQHF
TRBV12-3/TRBV12-4	-	once	TRBJ1-6	TGTGCCAGCCGGGGGGGCGGTAATTCACCCCTCCACTTT	CASRGGGNSPLHF
TRBV4-3	-	-	TRBJ1-1	TGCGCCAGCAGCCGACTTGGAGATGAAGCTTTCTTT	CASSRLGDEAFF
TRBV10-3	TRBD1	once	TRBJ2-1	TGTGCCATCAGTGGTTCCTCCGGGACAGGGGGAAACAATGAGCAGTTCTTC	CAISGSSGTGGNNEQFF
TRBV5-6	-	-	TRBJ2-2	TGTGCCAGCAGCGGTCCCCTCGGCGGGGAGCTGTTTTTT	CASSGPLGGELFF
TRBV7-8	-	-	TRBJ1-4	TGTGCCAGCAGCTTAGGGCTTGGTGAAAAACTGTTTTTT	CASSLGLGEKLFF
TRBV6-5	-	-	TRBJ1-5	TGTGCCAGCAGGCGCGATGATCAGCCCCAGCATTTT	CASRRDDQPQHF
TRBV24-1	-	-	TRBJ2-2	TGTGCCACCAGTGATTATCACGGTTCGAACACCGGGGAGCTGTTTTTT	CATSDYHGSNTGELFF
TRBV2	TRBD2	once	TRBJ2-5	TGTGCCAGCAGTGAAAGGATGGCTAGCGGACAAGAGACCCAGTACTTC	CASSERMASGQETQYF
TRBV27	TRBD2	-	TRBJ2-1	TGTGCCAGCACCAGAAGACTAGCGGGAGACAATGAGCAGTTCTTC	CASTRRLAGDNEQFF
TRBV21-1	-	-	TRBJ2-1	TGTGCCAGCAGCACGGGTAGGCAGTTCAATGAGCAGTTCTTC	CASSTGRQFNEQFF
TRBV4-1	-	few	TRBJ2-7	TGCGCCAGCAGCCAAGCCTCCCAGGGTTACGAGCAGTACTTC	CASSQASQGYEQYF
TRBV3-1/TRBV3-2	-	-	TRBJ1-5	TGTGCCAGCAGCCAAGGGCAGGGGAGAGATAGCAATCAGCCCCAGCATTTT	CASSQGQGRDSNQPQHF
TRBV5-1	TRBD1	-	TRBJ1-2	TGCGCCAGCAGCTGGGGGACAGGAACTAACTATGGCTACACCTTC	CASSWGTGTNYGYTF
TRBV4-3	TRBD1	-	TRBJ1-1	TGCGCCAGCAGCGTCGGACAGGGAACTTTTGAGGGCACTGAAGCTTTCTTT	CASSVGQGTFEGTEAFF
TRBV4-2	TRBD2	-	TRBJ2-4	TGTGCCAGCAGCCCGGATCGGGGAGGCGGGAGTGTGGCCAAAAACATTCAGTACTTC	CASSPDRGGGSVAKNIQYF